Presented here are 8 T cell receptor beta chains from one specimen sequenced in a study of vaccination effects on CD4 cells after COVID-19. With 10 to 11 days of culture completed, CD4+ T cells were isolated. No cognate antigen is known for these TCRs. Profiled with immunoSEQ multiplex PCR; TCRdb holds only in-frame clones, not every one. The sample holds fewer than 35,000 clones, roughly 60% seen once. This specimen consisted of CD4+ T cells from PBMCs cultured without peptide, obtained before COVID-19 vaccination. The receptors were gathered from a human donor who received a COVID-19 vaccine.

The DNA for the CDR3 is TGTGCCAGCAGGCTCCCTGAAATTGGGTACAATGAGCAGTTCTTC. Protein product: CASRLPEIGYNEQFF. The chain couples TRBV5-6 to TRBJ2-1; D is unresolved. Trimming pared 5 bases from V and 4 bases from J, leaving 16 bases between. This CDR3 has 15 residues. Germline values: CDR1 SGHDT, CDR2 YYEEEE.

The V gene is TRBV9, the J gene TRBJ2-3; 7 nucleotides agree with TRBD2. In germline, CDR1 is SGDLS, CDR2 YYNGEE. The length of the CDR3 is 16 residues. The trim removed 0 bases at V and 2 bases at J, leaving 6 bases unmatched. CDR3 DNA: TGTGCCAGCAGCGTAGAGGTTGGGAGGGCCACAGATACGCAGTATTTT. It specifies CASSVEVGRATDTQYF.

The chain joins TRBV18 to TRBJ2-7; no clear D gene. CDR3 size: 14 residues. Trimming removed 0 bases from V and 2 bases from J, with 8 bases in between. Germline CDR1 and CDR2: KGHSH and LQKENI. CDR3 coding DNA: TGTGCCAGCTCACCACCTCCCTTTACCTACGAGCAGTACTTC. This gives the protein CASSPPPFTYEQYF.

The V gene is TRBV7-9, the J gene TRBJ2-5, with D unresolved. Germline-derived CDR1 and CDR2 are SEHNR and FQNEAQ (reference sequence). The CDR3 has 14 amino acids. Trimming took 1 base from V and 5 from J, leaving 11 bases between them. The CDR3 sequence: CASSLGAVTETQYF. The CDR3 DNA sequence: TGTGCCAGCAGCTTAGGGGCGGTGACGGAGACCCAGTACTTC.

This clone was counted only a few times. The chain joins TRBV5-4 to TRBJ2-1; D may be TRBD1 (6 bases). The germline V gene encodes CDR1 SGHNT and CDR2 YYREEE (reference sequence). V gave up 0 bases and J gave up 8 bases, with 9 bases separating them. The CDR3 extends over 13 amino acids. The CDR3 sequence: CASSLVGAHEQFF. CDR3 bases: TGTGCCAGCAGCTTGGTGGGGGCCCATGAGCAGTTCTTC.

The chain joins TRBV3-1 (or the pseudogene TRBV3-2) to TRBJ1-2, with D perhaps matching TRBD1 (5 bases). This CDR3 contains 18 residues. Germline V CDR1 and CDR2: LGHDT, YNNKEL (reference sequence). Trimming stripped 5 bases from V and 0 bases from J, with 22 bases between. The CDR3 loop is CASSNFRSVGGPNYGYTF. The CDR3 DNA reads as TGTGCCAGCAGCAACTTCCGATCAGTTGGGGGACCTAACTATGGCTACACCTTC.

This chain connects TRBV2 to TRBJ1-1; weak D call: TRBD1 (5 bases). The germline CDR1 and CDR2 sequences are SNHLY and FYNNEI. The CDR3 extends over 15 amino acids. V gave up 2 bases and J gave up 6 bases, with 16 bases separating them. The DNA for the CDR3 is TGTGCCAGCAGTGAATTAGGCCAGGGTATAGCTGAAGCTTTCTTT. Its translation: CASSELGQGIAEAFF.

This clone has only a few counts. This sequence joins TRBV9 and TRBJ1-2, with 9 positions matching TRBD1. Germline CDR1 is SGDLS and CDR2 is YYNGEE. The ends lost 0 bases at V and 8 bases at J; junction bases unmatched: 2. CDR3 length: 13 amino acids. The chain's CDR3 is CASSVGDREGYTF. CDR3 sequence (DNA): TGTGCCAGCAGCGTAGGGGACAGGGAAGGCTACACCTTC.